Listed below are T cell receptor beta chains from one sample, sequenced in a study of CD8 T cells in Susac syndrome. TCRdb independently ran MiXCR on the immunoSEQ multiplex PCR reads; one entry per CDR3 protein. Of approximately 70,000 distinct CDR3 sequences detected, approximately 95% appear once; the ten largest clones hold about 0.26%. Sequencing used CD8+ T cells from PBMCs. The origin of the receptors is a human donor in good health. Each CDR3 is given with its conserved first and last residue. The order of the fields is V gene, CDR3 protein.

TRBV3-1	CASSPPGEGEKLFF
TRBV30	CAWDRAKGELFF
TRBV20-1	CSARTGTGSSGANVLTF
TRBV4-3	CASSQDSAGAGANVLTF
TRBV30	CAWLSAGINNEQFF
TRBV29-1	CSVPLPGTLSYGYTF
TRBV20-1	CSARGEGSGGYTF
TRBV6-5	CASSSSSWGGTDTQYF
TRBV9	CASSDRQDSEKLFF
TRBV15	CATRTSSGNTIYF